This T cell receptor (beta chain) was recorded in a study of identical twins. Study results and limitations: For monozygotic twins, models underestimated out-of-frame TCR alpha sharing. Reduced insertions were recorded for abundant cord blood beta clonotypes, with no such pattern in memory repertoires. Out-of-frame alpha sequences shared by twins were enriched for low generation probability.

V gave up 1 base and J gave up 4 bases; unmatched junction bases: 3. Germline values: CDR1 SEHNR, CDR2 FQNEAQ (reference sequence). The CDR3 sequence is 15 residues long. On this clonotype itself: Its antigen is not identified.

Unique molecular identifiers were present on cDNA, and template switching added a universal primer site. MiXCR, applied by TCRdb to the 5' RACE reads, yields one record per CDR3 protein. Of 420,000 or so distinct CDR3 sequences listed, around a sixth are singletons. The chain couples TRBV7-9 to TRBJ1-1, with 10 nucleotides matching TRBD1. Material for sequencing was naive T cells sorted from blood. This receptor was taken from a man aged 50-60 years in good health. The CDR3 spells CASSLVGTGVTEAFF. CDR3 in DNA: TGTGCCAGCAGCTTAGTGGGGACAGGGGTCACTGAAGCTTTCTTT.